This entry describes one T cell receptor beta chain. The source of the sample is a study of blood T cell repertoires in COVID-19. As for the study in general: The origin of the acute and convalescent COVID-19 samples was the United States, Italy and Spain. PBMCs, B-cell-depleted T cells, or T cells were the source of the cDNA or gDNA that made up the material.

The CDR3 is 14 amino acids. Germline-derived CDR1 and CDR2 are LGHNA and YNFKEQ. The ends were cut back, 1 base at V and 3 bases at J, with 10 bases in the middle. Sequenced by immunoSEQ multiplex PCR; TCRdb stores in-frame clones only, minus some. Among about 190,000 clones listed, 78% were seen once. The chain employs TRBV4-2 and TRBJ2-7, with D possibly TRBD2 on 6 matching bases. Sample: peripheral blood. This TCR was recovered from a woman of 80 years or more with active or convalescent COVID-19. The CDR3 nucleotides are TGTGCCAGCAGCCAAGGAGCGGGCAGCTACGAGCAGTACTTC. This encodes CASSQGAGSYEQYF.